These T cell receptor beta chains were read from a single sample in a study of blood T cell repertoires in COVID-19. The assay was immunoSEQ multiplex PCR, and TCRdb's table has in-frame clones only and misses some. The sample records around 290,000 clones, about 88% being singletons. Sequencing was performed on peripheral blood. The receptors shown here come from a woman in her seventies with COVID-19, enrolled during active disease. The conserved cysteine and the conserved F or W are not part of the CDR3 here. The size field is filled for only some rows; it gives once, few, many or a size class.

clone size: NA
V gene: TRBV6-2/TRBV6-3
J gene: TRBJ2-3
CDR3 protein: ASSAGLAGGVDTQY

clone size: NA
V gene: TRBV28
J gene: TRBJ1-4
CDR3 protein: ASGPATNEKLF

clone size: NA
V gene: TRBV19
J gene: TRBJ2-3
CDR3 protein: ASNLGGAGTDTQY

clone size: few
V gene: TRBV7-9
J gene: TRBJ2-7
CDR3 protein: ASSFSGFPNAEQY

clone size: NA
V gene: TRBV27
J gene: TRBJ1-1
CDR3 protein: ASSRLANTEAF

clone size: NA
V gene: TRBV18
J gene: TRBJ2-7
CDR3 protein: ASSPGQGAFRVSYEQY

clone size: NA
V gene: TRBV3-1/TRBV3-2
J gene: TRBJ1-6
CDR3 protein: ASSQGAASPLH

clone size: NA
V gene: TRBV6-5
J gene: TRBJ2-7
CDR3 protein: ASRSGISDTQQY

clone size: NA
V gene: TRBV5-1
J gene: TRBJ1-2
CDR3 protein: ASSLAFLRGLNYGYT

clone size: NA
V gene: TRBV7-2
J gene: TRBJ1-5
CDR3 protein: ASSLVVGDQPQH

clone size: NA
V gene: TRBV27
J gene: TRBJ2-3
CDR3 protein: ASSLSRDSPDTQY

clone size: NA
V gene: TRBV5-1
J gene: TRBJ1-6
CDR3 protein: ASTPRGGDGSPLH

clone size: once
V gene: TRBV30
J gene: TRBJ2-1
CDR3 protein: AWSVYSYNEQF

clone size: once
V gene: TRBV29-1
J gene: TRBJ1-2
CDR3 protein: SVVDTPYGYT

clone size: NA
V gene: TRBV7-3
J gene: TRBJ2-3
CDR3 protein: ASSLRPGPGGTDTQY

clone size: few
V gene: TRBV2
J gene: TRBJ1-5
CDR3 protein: ASSWTGGAASGQPQH

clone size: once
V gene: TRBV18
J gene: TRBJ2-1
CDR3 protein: ASSKETSGNEQF

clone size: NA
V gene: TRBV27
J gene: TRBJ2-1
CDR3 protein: ASSYGGVGNEQF

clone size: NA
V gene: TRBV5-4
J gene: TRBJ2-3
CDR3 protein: ASSTDGKGGSSTDTQY

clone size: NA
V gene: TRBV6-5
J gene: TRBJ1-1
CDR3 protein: ASVGGRREAF

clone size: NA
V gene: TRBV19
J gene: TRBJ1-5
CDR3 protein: ASSLRDREVGNQPQH

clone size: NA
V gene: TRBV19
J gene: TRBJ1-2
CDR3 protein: ASSIGGDYGYT

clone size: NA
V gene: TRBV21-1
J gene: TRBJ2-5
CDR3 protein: ASSKGNSGGPQETQY

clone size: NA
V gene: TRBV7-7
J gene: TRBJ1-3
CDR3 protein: ASSLEYHRRNTIY

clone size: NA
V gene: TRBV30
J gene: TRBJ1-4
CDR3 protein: ACTEGSLNEKLF

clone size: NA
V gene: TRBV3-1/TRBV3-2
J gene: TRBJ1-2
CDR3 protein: ASRAGTGVGGDYGYT

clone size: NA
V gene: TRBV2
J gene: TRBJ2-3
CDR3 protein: ASSETPLGLAGTDTQY

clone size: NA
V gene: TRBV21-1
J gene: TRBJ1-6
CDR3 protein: ASSKVQGKGSGNSPLH

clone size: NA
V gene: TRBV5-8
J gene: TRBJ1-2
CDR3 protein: ASSYRTGSYGYT

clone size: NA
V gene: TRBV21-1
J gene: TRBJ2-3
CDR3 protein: ASSKALNIPGLAGRTMGTDTQY

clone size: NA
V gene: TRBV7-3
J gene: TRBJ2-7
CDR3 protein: ASSLDRGQGPFYEQY

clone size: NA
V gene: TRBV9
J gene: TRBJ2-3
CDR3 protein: ASSVGGNSRTDTQY

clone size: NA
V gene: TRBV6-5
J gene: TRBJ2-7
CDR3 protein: ASSLGRVAYEQY

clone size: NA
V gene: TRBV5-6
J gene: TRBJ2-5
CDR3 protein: ASSFKGETQY

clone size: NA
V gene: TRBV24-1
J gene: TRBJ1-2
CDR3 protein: ATSEADTRGTGYT

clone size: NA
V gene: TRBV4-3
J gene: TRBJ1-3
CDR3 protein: ASSQEFSVSGNTIY

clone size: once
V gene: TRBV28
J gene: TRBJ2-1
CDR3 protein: ASRPRGQGYNEQF

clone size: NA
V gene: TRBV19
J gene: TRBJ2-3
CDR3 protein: ASSLGREGTDTQY

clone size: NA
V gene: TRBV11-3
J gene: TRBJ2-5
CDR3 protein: ASSLGQRETQY

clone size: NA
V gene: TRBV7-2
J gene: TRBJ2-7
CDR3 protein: ASSFGLLTGSEQY

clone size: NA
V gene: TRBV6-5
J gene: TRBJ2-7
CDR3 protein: ASSLYGGSYEQY

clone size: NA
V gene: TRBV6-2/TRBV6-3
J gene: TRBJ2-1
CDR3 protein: ASSPGLAGGDNEQF

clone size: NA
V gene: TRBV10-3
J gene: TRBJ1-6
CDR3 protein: AISEAGETDLPYNSPLH

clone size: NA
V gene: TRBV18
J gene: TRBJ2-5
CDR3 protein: ASSPTLYQETQY

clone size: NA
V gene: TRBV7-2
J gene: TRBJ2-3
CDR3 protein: ASSLLGTSTDTQY

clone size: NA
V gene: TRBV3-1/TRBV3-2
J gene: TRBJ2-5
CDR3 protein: ASSHRTGRETQY

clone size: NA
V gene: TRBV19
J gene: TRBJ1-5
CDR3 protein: ASSPSTGFNQPQH

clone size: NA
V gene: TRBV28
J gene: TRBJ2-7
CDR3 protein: ASSPARGYEQY

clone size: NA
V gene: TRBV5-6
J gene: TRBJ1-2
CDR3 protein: ASRIVRDTANYGYT

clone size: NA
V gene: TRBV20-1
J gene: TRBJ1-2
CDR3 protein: SALNRDGYT

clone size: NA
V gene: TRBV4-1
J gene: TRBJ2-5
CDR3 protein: ASSQRDSAQETQY

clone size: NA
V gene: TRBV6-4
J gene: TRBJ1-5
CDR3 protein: ASSDPPGNGNQPQH